This entry features one T cell receptor (beta chain) sequence. What it binds is not known. This entry belongs to a study of post-analysis software for immune sequencing data. Study-wide background: Disease courses included relapsing-remitting, secondary progressive and progressive-relapsing multiple sclerosis.

This CDR3 is 14 amino acids long. Germline V gene sequence: CDR1 GTSNPN, CDR2 SVGIG (reference sequence). The V end was cut by 0 bases, the J end by 7 bases, with 15 bases between. Notes on the study in general: About five TRBV segments appeared more often in patients than in controls, and TRBV5-6, TRBV5-1 and TRBV20-1 were among these. Batch-matched samples strongly co-clustered by F measure. Multiple sclerosis was associated with a significant reduction in normalized Chao1 diversity relative to controls.

Included in the TCR beta cDNA libraries were unique molecular identifiers. TCRdb reprocessed the PCR reads with MiXCR, giving one entry per CDR3 protein. The table lists hundreds of thousands of distinct CDR3 sequences, 55% to 60% of them singletons. The material sequenced was blood. The rearrangement links TRBV30 to TRBJ1-2, with a weak D call TRBD1 (5 bases). This receptor was taken from a girl aged 2 to 10 with multiple sclerosis. CDR3 amino acids: CAWSVRQKKPGYTF. The CDR3 DNA follows: TGTGCCTGGAGTGTGAGACAGAAGAAACCTGGCTACACCTTC.